The T cell receptor (beta chain) described here comes from a study of CD8+CD57+ T cells in acquired aplastic anemia. Points from the study as a whole: No significant patient-versus-control difference appeared in CD8+ Simpson's diversity.

Only one count was recorded for this clonotype. Its antigen is unidentified. Germline V lookup: CDR1 SQVTM, CDR2 ANQGSEA. The CDR3 spans 13 residues. V lost 0 bases and J 3 bases, leaving 8 bases between the germline ends. Profiles of TCR beta VDJ and CDR3 were generated from a genomic DNA template. One entry per CDR3 protein, called by TCRdb with MiXCR from the reads. The sample has approximately 70,000 distinct CDR3 sequences; about 56% are singletons. The TCR comes from a human donor in good health, serving as a control. V gene TRBV29-1 combines with J gene TRBJ1-2; D possibly corresponds to TRBD1 (5 bases). Input material: sorted CD4+, CD8+, or CD8+CD57+ T cells (not recorded which) from PBMCs. The DNA of the CDR3 is TGCAGCGTTGAAGATCGGGGGGACTATGGCTACACCTTC. This gives the protein CSVEDRGDYGYTF.